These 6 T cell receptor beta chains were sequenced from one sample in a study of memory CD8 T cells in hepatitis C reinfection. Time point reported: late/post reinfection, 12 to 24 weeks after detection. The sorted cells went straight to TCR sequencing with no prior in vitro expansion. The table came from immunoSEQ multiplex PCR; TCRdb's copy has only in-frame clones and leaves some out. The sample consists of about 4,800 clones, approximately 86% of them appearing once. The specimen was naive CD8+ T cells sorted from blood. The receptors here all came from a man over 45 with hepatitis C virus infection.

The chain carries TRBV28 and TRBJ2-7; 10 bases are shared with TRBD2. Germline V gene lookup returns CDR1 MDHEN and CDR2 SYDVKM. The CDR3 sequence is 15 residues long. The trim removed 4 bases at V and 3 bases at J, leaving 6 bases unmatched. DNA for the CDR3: TGTGCCAGCAGTTCGGCTAGCGGGAGCTTCTACGAGCAGTACTTC. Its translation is CASSSASGSFYEQYF.

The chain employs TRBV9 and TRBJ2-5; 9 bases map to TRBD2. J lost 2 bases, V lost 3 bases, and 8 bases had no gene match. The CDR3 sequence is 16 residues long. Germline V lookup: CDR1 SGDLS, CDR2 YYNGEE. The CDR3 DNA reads TGTGCCAGCAGCGCAGTAGCGGGAGCGGGTCAAGAGACCCAGTACTTC. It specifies CASSAVAGAGQETQYF.

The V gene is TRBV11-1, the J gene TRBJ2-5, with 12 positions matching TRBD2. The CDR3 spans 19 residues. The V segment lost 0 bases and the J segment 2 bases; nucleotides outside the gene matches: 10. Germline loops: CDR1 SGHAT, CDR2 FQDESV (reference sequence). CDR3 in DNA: TGTGCCAGCAGCTTAGCGACTAGCGGGAGCTATCTTTCTCAAGAGACCCAGTACTTC. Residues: CASSLATSGSYLSQETQYF.

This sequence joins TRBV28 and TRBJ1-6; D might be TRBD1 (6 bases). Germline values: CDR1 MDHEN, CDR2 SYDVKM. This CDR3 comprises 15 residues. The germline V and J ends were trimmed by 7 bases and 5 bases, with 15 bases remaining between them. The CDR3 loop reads CASTQIEGDNSPLHF. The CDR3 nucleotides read TGTGCCAGCACTCAAATAGAGGGGGATAATTCACCCCTCCACTTT.

CDR3 protein: CASASGQASYEQYF. In nucleotides, the CDR3 is TGTGCCAGCGCATCCGGACAGGCCTCCTACGAGCAGTACTTC. The chain couples TRBV7-9 to TRBJ2-7; TRBD1 aligns across 7 bases. V lost 8 bases to trimming and J lost 0 bases; unmatched junction nucleotides: 7. The CDR3 contains 14 residues. In germline, CDR1 is SEHNR, CDR2 FQNEAQ (reference sequence).

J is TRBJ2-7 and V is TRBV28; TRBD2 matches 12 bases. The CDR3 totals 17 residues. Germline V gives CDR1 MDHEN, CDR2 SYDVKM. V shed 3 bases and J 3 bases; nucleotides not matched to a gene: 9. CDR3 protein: CASSLVLTSGSNYEQYF. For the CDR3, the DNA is TGTGCCAGCAGTTTGGTCTTGACTAGCGGGAGTAACTACGAGCAGTACTTC.